This TCR beta chain was identified during a study of T cell changes during pregnancy in multiple sclerosis. Only in-frame clones appear in the TCRdb table, and some are missing; sequencing was by immunoSEQ multiplex PCR. Here the sample spans about 110,000 clones, just under 95% being singletons. Between the trimmed V and J ends, which lost 5 bases and 2 bases, there was a span of 11 bases. This CDR3 spans 14 amino acids. Germline CDR1 and CDR2: SEHNR and FQNEAQ (reference sequence). This chain connects TRBV7-9 to TRBJ2-3; D is perhaps TRBD1 (5 bases). The specimen was peripheral blood, collected after pregnancy. This receptor was obtained from a female donor with multiple sclerosis, enrolled in a pregnancy study. This chain's CDR3 is CASSLREITDTQYF. CDR3 nucleotides: TGTGCCAGCAGCCTCAGGGAAATCACAGATACGCAGTATTTT.